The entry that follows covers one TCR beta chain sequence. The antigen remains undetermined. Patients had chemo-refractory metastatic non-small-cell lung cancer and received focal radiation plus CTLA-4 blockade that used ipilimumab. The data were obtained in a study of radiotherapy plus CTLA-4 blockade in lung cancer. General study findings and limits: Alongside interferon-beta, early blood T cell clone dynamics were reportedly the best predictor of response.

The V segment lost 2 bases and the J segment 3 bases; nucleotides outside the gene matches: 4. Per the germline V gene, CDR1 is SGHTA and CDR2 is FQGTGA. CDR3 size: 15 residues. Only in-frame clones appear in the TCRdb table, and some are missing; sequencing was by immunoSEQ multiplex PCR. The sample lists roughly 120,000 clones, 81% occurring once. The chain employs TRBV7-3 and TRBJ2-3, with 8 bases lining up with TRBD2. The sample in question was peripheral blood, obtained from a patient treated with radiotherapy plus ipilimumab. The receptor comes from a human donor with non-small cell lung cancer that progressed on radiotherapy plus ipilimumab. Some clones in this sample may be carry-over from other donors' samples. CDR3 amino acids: CASSLGLAGTDTQYF. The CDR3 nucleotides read TGTGCCAGCAGCTTAGGACTAGCTGGGACAGATACGCAGTATTTT.